Listed here are 12 T cell receptor beta chains from one sample, sequenced in a study of T cells after yellow fever vaccination. TCRdb reprocessed the 5' RACE reads via MiXCR and lists one record per CDR3 protein. The sample records 320,000 or so distinct CDR3 sequences, around 8.1% being singletons. The sample in question was PBMCs, obtained approximately 40 days after the first yellow fever vaccination. The source is a man between 18 and 29 years old who received the YFV17D yellow fever vaccine.

V usage is TRBV7-2 and J usage is TRBJ2-3; D not resolved. The length of the CDR3 is 15 residues. Germline V gene data show CDR1 as SGHTA and CDR2 as FQGNSA. V lost 5 bases, J lost 3 bases, and 15 bases lay in between. In nucleotides, the CDR3 is TGTGCCAGCAGCCGCATGCGTCCGGAAACAGATACGCAGTATTTT. Amino acid sequence: CASSRMRPETDTQYF.

This clonotype was detected a few times. V gene TRBV11-2 combines with J gene TRBJ2-3; 9 bases match TRBD2. The CDR3 loop spans 17 amino acids. With 5 bases clipped from V and 3 bases from J, the junction kept 12 bases outside the gene matches. The germline CDR1 and CDR2 sequences are SGHAT and FQNNGV. CDR3 sequence reads: CASSLLAGSYGTDTQYF. The CDR3 DNA is TGTGCCAGCAGCCTGCTAGCGGGGTCCTATGGGACAGATACGCAGTATTTT.

The sample holds many counts of this clonotype. J is TRBJ1-2 and V is TRBV5-1, with TRBD1 as a possible D gene (6 bases). CDR1 and CDR2 (germline): SGHRS, YFSETQ. V dropped 2 bases and J dropped 3 bases, with 11 bases sitting between them. CDR3 length: 14 amino acids. CDR3 nucleotide sequence: TGCGCCAGCAGCTTCCCAGGGGAGGACTATGGCTACACCTTC. It yields the protein CASSFPGEDYGYTF.

This chain connects TRBV5-4 to TRBJ1-2; D ambiguous. This CDR3 has 15 amino acids. Between the trimmed V and J ends, which lost 3 bases and 4 bases, there was a span of 16 bases. Germline CDR1 reads SGHNT; CDR2 reads YYREEE (reference sequence). This CDR3 is CASSWNWAIGYGYTF. The DNA for the CDR3 is TGTGCCAGCAGCTGGAATTGGGCGATTGGCTATGGCTACACCTTC.

This sequence joins TRBV12-3 or TRBV12-4 and TRBJ1-2, with TRBD1 matching 7 bases. The CDR3 covers 13 residues. V lost 5 bases and J lost 8; bases outside the gene matches: 8. CDR3 sequence reads: CASSDDRVNGYTF. CDR3 DNA sequence: TGTGCCAGCAGTGATGACAGGGTAAACGGCTACACCTTC.

V is TRBV20-1 and J is TRBJ1-5; 7 bases map to TRBD1. Per the germline V gene, CDR1 is DFQATT and CDR2 is SNEGSKA (reference sequence). The CDR3 covers 14 residues. Trimming removed 6 bases from V and 1 base from J; junction bases left unmatched: 6. CDR3 DNA: TGCAGTGCCGTTCGCAGGGGGAGCAATCAGCCCCAGCATTTT. Translated, it gives CSAVRRGSNQPQHF.

V usage is TRBV6-2 or TRBV6-3 and J usage is TRBJ1-5; 7 bases map to TRBD1. Trimming took 1 base from V and 8 from J; bases not matched to a gene: 17. The CDR3 spans 18 residues. Germline-derived CDR1 and CDR2 are MNHEY and SVGEGT. The CDR3 sequence: CASSYLRGAGGTAEPQHF. Here the CDR3 DNA reads TGTGCCAGCAGTTACTTGAGGGGGGCAGGGGGAACTGCGGAGCCCCAGCATTTT.

The rearrangement joins TRBV7-9 to TRBJ2-5; no clear D. CDR1 is SEHNR, CDR2 FQNEAQ, per germline (reference sequence). The CDR3 sequence is 15 residues long. The V gene lost 5 bases and the J gene lost 2 bases, with 15 bases spanning the gap. CDR3 in DNA: TGTGCCAGCAGCCGCCGTTCGACGATTCAAGAGACCCAGTACTTC. It yields the protein CASSRRSTIQETQYF.

This clonotype was counted between two and nine times. The chain joins TRBV6-5 to TRBJ1-2, with D possibly being TRBD1 (5 bases). CDR1 is MNHEY and CDR2 is SVGAGI in the germline V gene. The CDR3 sequence is 16 residues long. Trimming cost V 0 bases and J 4 bases, with 15 bases left between them. The CDR3 is CASSYSGVMGSYGYTF. The CDR3 region has the DNA TGTGCCAGCAGTTACTCAGGGGTCATGGGGAGCTATGGCTACACCTTC.

This clonotype was seen a handful of times. Germline is not matched at one junction end, which may reflect a read error. The rearrangement uses TRBV11-2 and TRBJ1-1; 10 bases align to TRBD1. Germline V gene sequence: CDR1 SGHAT, CDR2 FQNNGV. The CDR3 sequence is 15 residues long. This CDR3 reads CASSLETGGVLSAFF. CDR3 DNA sequence: TGTGCCAGCAGCCTAGAGACAGGGGGCGTTTTGTCGGCTTTCTTT.

The table lists this clonotype with a few counts. The chain uses TRBV20-1 and TRBJ2-1; D unresolved. Between the trimmed V and J ends, which lost 4 bases and 0 bases, there was a span of 16 bases. Germline V gene lookup returns CDR1 DFQATT and CDR2 SNEGSKA (reference sequence). The CDR3 runs 16 residues. The CDR3 DNA is TGCAGTGCTACAGAGGCAAAATTAGGCTCCTACAATGAGCAGTTCTTC. Amino acid sequence: CSATEAKLGSYNEQFF.

This clonotype has at least ten counts. V is TRBV12-3 or TRBV12-4 and J is TRBJ2-7; D perhaps matches TRBD2 (7 bases). The CDR3 is 14 residues long. Deletions cut 5 bases from V and 3 bases from J, with 14 bases between. The CDR3 is CASSPGGGGYEQYV. The CDR3 DNA reads TGTGCCAGCAGTCCTGGGGGCGGGGGCTACGAGCAGTACGTC.